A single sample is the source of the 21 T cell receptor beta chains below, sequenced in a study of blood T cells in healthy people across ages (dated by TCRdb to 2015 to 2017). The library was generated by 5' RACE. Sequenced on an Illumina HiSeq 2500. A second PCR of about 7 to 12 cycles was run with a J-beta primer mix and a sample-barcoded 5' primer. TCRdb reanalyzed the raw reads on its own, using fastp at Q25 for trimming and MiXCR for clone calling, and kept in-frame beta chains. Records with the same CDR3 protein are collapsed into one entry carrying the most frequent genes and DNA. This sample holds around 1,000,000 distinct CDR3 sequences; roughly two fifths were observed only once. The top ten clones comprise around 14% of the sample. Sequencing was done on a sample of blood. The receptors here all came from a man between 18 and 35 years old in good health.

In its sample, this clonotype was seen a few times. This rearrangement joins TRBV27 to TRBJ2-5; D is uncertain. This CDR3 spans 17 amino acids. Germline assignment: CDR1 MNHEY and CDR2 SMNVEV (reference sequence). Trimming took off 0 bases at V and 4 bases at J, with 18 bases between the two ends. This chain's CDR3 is CASSLSTSGLWRETQYF. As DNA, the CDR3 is TGTGCCAGCAGTTTATCAACATCAGGCCTTTGGAGAGAGACCCAGTACTTC.

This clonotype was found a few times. The CDR3 loop reads CASSLRGTPNEKLFF. Here the CDR3 DNA reads TGTGCCAGCAGCTTACGAGGAACCCCTAATGAAAAACTGTTTTTT. The genes are TRBV7-6 and TRBJ1-4, with unresolved D. The germline V gene has CDR1 SGHVS and CDR2 FNYEAQ. V was clipped by 2 bases and J by 3 bases, with 10 bases between them. This CDR3 has 15 residues.

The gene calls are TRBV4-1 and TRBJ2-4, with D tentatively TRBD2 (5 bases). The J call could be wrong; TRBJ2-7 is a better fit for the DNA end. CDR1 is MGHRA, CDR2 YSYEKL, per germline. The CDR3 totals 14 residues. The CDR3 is CASSQEEGRREQYF. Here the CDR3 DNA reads TGCGCCAGCAGCCAAGAAGAGGGCCGTCGCGAGCAGTACTTC.

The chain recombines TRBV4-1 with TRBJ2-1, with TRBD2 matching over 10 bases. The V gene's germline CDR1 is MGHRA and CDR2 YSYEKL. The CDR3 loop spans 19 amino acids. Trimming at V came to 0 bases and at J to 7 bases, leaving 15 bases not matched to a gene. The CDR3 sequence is CASSQEFRESGGAFNEQFF. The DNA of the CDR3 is TGCGCCAGCAGCCAAGAATTTAGGGAAAGCGGGGGGGCGTTTAATGAGCAGTTCTTC.

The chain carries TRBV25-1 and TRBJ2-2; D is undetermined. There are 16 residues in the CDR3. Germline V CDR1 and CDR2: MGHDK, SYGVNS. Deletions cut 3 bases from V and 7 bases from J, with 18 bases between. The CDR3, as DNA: TGTGCCAGCAGTGAGTCTGCCGGCGCGTACGACGGGGAGCTGTTTTTT. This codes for CASSESAGAYDGELFF. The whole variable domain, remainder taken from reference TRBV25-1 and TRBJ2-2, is EADIYQTPRYLVIGTGKKITLECSQTMGHDKMYWYQQDPGMELHLIHYSYGVNSTEKGDLSSESTVSRIRTEHFPLTLESARPSHTSQYLCASSESAGAYDGELFFGEGSRLTVL.

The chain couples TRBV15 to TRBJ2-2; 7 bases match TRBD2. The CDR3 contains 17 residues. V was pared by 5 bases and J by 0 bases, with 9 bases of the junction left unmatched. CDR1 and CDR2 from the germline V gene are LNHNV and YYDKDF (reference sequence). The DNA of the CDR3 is TGTGCCACCAGCCCAATACTAGCGCCCACGAACACCGGGGAGCTGTTTTTT. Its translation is CATSPILAPTNTGELFF.

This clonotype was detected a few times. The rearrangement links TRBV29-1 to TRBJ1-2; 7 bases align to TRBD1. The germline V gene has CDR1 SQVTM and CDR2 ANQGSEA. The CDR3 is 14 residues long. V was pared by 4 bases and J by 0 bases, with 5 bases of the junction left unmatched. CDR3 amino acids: CSVVGDRANYGYTF. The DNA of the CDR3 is TGCAGCGTTGTAGGGGACAGAGCTAACTATGGCTACACCTTC.

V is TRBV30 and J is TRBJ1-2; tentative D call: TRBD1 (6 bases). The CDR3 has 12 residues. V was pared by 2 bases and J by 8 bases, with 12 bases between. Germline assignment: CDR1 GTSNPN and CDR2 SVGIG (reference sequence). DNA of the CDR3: TGTGCCTGGAGTTCGGGGGCGCGGGGCTACACCTTC. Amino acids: CAWSSGARGYTF.

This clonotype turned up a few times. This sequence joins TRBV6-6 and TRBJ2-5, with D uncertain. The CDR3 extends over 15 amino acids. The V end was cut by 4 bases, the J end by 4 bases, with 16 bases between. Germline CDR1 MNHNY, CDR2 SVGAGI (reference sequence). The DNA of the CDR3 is TGTGCCAGCAGTTTTACCGGGCCTGTCCGAGAGACCCAGTACTTC. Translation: CASSFTGPVRETQYF.

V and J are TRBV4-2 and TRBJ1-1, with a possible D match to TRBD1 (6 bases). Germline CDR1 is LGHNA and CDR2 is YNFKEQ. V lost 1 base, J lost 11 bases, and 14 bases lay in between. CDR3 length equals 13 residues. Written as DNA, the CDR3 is TGTGCCAGCAGCCAAGTCCAGGGGATTCAGGCTTTCTTT. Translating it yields CASSQVQGIQAFF.

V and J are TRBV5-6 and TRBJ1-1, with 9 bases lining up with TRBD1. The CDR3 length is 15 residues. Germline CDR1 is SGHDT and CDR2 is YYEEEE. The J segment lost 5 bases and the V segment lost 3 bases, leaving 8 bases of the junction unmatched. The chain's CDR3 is CASSSAGQGGTEAFF. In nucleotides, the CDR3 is TGTGCCAGCAGCTCCGCGGGACAGGGAGGAACTGAAGCTTTCTTT.

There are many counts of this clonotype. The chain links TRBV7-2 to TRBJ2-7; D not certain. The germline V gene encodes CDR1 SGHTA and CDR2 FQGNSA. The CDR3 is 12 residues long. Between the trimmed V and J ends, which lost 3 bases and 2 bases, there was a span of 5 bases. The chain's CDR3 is CASSFGPYEQYF. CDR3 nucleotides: TGTGCCAGCAGCTTCGGGCCCTACGAGCAGTACTTC.

CDR3 protein: CASSRTGEETQYF. The CDR3 DNA is TGTGCCAGCAGTCGGACAGGGGAAGAGACCCAGTACTTC. The V and J genes are TRBV12-3 or TRBV12-4 and TRBJ2-5; TRBD1 aligns across 9 bases. V trimming: 5 bases; J trimming: 3 bases; junction bases outside the gene matches: 1. This CDR3 has 13 residues.

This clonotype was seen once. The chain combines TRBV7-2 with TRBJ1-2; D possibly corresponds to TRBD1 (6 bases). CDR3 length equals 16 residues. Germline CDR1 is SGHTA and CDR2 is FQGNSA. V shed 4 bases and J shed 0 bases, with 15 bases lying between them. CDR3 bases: TGTGCCAGCAGCTCCCAAACAGGGAAAGCTAACTATGGCTACACCTTC. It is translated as CASSSQTGKANYGYTF.

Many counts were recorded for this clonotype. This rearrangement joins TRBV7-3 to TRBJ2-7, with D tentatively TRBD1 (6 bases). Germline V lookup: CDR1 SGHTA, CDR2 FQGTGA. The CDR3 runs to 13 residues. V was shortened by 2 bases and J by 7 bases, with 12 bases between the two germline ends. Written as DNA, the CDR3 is TGTGCCAGCAGCTTATACAGGGCGCAGGAGCAGTACTTC. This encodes CASSLYRAQEQYF.

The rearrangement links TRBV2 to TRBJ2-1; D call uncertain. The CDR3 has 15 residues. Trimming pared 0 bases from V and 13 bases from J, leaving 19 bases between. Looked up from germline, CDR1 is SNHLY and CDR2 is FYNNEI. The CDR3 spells CASSEARWGKETQFF. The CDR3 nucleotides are TGTGCCAGCAGTGAAGCGCGGTGGGGAAAAGAGACCCAGTTCTTC.

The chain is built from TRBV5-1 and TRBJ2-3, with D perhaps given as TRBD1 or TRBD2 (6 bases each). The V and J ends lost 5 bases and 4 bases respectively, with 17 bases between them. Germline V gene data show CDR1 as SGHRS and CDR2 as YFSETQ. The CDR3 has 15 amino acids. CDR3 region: CASSDSGGLPDTQYF. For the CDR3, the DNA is TGCGCCAGCAGTGATAGTGGGGGGCTCCCAGATACGCAGTATTTT.

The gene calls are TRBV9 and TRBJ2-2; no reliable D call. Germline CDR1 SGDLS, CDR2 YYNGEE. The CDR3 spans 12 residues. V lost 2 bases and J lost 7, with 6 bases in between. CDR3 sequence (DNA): TGTGCCAGCAGCGTCCAGATCGGGGAGCTGTTTTTT. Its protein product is CASSVQIGELFF.

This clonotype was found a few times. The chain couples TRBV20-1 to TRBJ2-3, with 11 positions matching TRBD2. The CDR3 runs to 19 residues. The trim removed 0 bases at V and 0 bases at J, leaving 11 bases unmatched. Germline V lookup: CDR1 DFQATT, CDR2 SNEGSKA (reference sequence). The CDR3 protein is CSARDMGTLAGASTDTQYF. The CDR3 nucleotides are TGCAGTGCTAGAGATATGGGAACACTAGCGGGGGCTAGCACAGATACGCAGTATTTT.

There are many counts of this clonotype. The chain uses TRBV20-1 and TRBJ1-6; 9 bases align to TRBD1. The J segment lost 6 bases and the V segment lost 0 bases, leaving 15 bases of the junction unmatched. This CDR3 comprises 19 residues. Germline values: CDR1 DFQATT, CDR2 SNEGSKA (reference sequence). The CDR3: CSARDGIRGQGSFNSPLHF. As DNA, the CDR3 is TGCAGTGCTAGAGATGGTATACGGGGACAGGGATCTTTTAATTCACCCCTCCACTTT.

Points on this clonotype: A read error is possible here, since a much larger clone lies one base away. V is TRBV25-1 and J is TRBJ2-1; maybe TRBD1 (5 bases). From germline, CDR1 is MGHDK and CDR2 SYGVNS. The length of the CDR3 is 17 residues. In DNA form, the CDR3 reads TGTGCCAGCGGTGAGCTATATGGGGCCAGCTCCTACAATGAGCAGTTCTTC. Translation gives CASGELYGASSYNEQFF.